The 26 T cell receptor beta chains in this list originate from one sample, sequenced in a study of cytomegalovirus exposure and HLA in healthy donors. The PCR employed 60 Vbeta primers together with 13 Jbeta primers. Clones were read by immunoSEQ multiplex PCR, and TCRdb kept only the in-frame ones, dropping some. The sample has hundreds of thousands of clones; around four fifths are singletons. Sequencing input: PBMCs. The receptors were sampled from a boy aged 5-17 years in good health and CMV-seronegative.

In nucleotides, the CDR3 is TGTGCCAGCAGTTTAGTAGGGCAGGGAGGCGGTGGCTACACCTTC. This codes for CASSLVGQGGGGYTF. J is TRBJ1-2 and V is TRBV28; possible D gene TRBD1, 5 bases. The CDR3 has 15 residues. Trimming cost V 2 bases and J 7 bases, with 17 bases left between them. CDR1 and CDR2 from the germline V gene are MDHEN and SYDVKM.

The gene calls are TRBV4-1 and TRBJ1-2, with 9 bases that match TRBD1. The CDR3 is 16 amino acids. The V segment lost 0 bases and the J segment 7 bases; nucleotides outside the gene matches: 9. Looked up from germline, CDR1 is MGHRA and CDR2 is YSYEKL. The CDR3: CASSQDLRDRVVGYTF. CDR3 sequence (DNA): TGCGCCAGCAGCCAAGATCTTCGGGACAGGGTGGTTGGCTACACCTTC.

J is TRBJ1-4 and V is TRBV5-8, with TRBD1 as a possible D gene (6 bases). Deletions cut 6 bases from V and 0 bases from J, with 21 bases between. The CDR3 is made up of 18 amino acids. The germline V gene encodes CDR1 SGHTS and CDR2 YDEGEE. The CDR3 protein is CASKTHRVRIATNEKLFF. CDR3 nucleotides: TGTGCCAGCAAAACCCACAGGGTGAGGATTGCAACTAATGAAAAACTGTTTTTT.

This clone was seen a few times. The J gene is TRBJ2-2, the V gene TRBV5-6; the D is unclear. The CDR3 totals 13 residues. Trimming shortened V by 4 bases and J by 5 bases, and 9 bases separated the two germline ends. The germline CDR1 and CDR2 sequences are SGHDT and YYEEEE. The chain's CDR3 is CASSNDKTGELFF. The CDR3 DNA reads as TGTGCCAGCAGCAACGACAAGACCGGGGAGCTGTTTTTT.

The chain is built from TRBV30 and TRBJ1-5; D uncertain. CDR1 is GTSNPN, CDR2 SVGIG, per germline (reference sequence). V shed 2 bases and J shed 6 bases, with 11 bases lying between them. There are 13 residues in the CDR3. CDR3 DNA sequence: TGTGCCTGGAGTCGGGGAGGGCCTCAGCCCCAGCATTTT. Translation gives CAWSRGGPQPQHF.

This clone was recorded once. The chain recombines TRBV30 with TRBJ2-5; TRBD2 aligns across 13 bases. Germline lookup yields CDR1 GTSNPN and CDR2 SVGIG (reference sequence). The CDR3 consists of 20 residues. Trimming took 2 bases from V and 11 from J; bases not matched to a gene: 26. CDR3 region: CAWSSTRTSGGAHVSREQYF. DNA of the CDR3: TGTGCCTGGAGTTCAACCCGTACTAGCGGGGGGGCCCACGTATCTCGGGAGCAGTACTTC.

V and J are TRBV10-3 and TRBJ1-3, with D tentatively TRBD1 (6 bases). Germline assignment: CDR1 ENHRY and CDR2 SYGVKD. Deletions cut 8 bases from V and 0 bases from J, with 8 bases between. The CDR3 has 13 amino acids. The chain's CDR3 is CAIAGVSGNTIYF. The CDR3 bases are TGTGCCATCGCAGGGGTCTCTGGAAACACCATATATTTT.

As DNA, the CDR3 is TGTGCCAGCAGCTTCGGCAGGGGGCGGAGGAATGAGCAGTTCTTC. Translating it yields CASSFGRGRRNEQFF. The rearrangement links TRBV11-3 to TRBJ2-1, with 8 bases fitting TRBD1. The CDR3 extends over 15 amino acids. J was trimmed by 7 bases and V by 3 bases; bases with no gene match: 8. Per the germline V gene, CDR1 is SGHNT and CDR2 is YENEEA.

The chain is built from TRBV5-5 and TRBJ2-7; D ambiguous. CDR3 length: 13 residues. CDR1 is SGHKS, CDR2 YYEKEE, per germline (reference sequence). The V end lost 4 bases, the J end lost 5 bases, and 13 bases lay between the germline ends. The CDR3: CASSPPGGNEQYF. The CDR3 coding sequence is TGTGCCAGCAGCCCGCCGGGTGGCAACGAGCAGTACTTC.

This chain links TRBV5-5 with TRBJ1-3; possibly TRBD1 for D (6 bases). Trimming took off 1 base at V and 3 bases at J, with 11 bases between the two ends. Germline V gene sequence: CDR1 SGHKS, CDR2 YYEKEE (reference sequence). The CDR3 totals 15 residues. The CDR3 region is CASSLYGGRGNTIYF. DNA for the CDR3: TGTGCCAGCAGCTTGTACGGGGGGCGTGGAAACACCATATATTTT.

This chain uses TRBV15 with TRBJ1-2; D uncertain. The CDR3 length is 15 residues. Germline CDR1 and CDR2: LNHNV and YYDKDF (reference sequence). V was trimmed by 6 bases and J by 6 bases, leaving 20 bases between them. CDR3 nucleotide sequence: TGTGCCACCAGGTCGTCCCCGGACTGGTGGGATGGCTACACCTTC. This codes for CATRSSPDWWDGYTF.

The chain couples TRBV2 to TRBJ2-5, with D perhaps TRBD1 (5 bases). Between the trimmed V and J ends, which lost 5 bases and 4 bases, there was a span of 11 bases. The germline V gene encodes CDR1 SNHLY and CDR2 FYNNEI. CDR3 length: 13 amino acids. In DNA, the CDR3 is TGTGCCAGCAGTCTCAGGGTTGGAGAGACCCAGTACTTC. Its protein is CASSLRVGETQYF.

The rearrangement joins TRBV4-1 to TRBJ2-2, with a weak D call TRBD2 (5 bases). CDR3 length: 13 residues. With 1 base removed from V and 8 bases from J, the gap between germline ends came to 8 bases. CDR1 is MGHRA and CDR2 is YSYEKL in the germline V gene. CDR3 region: CASSQVGGGELFF. For the CDR3, the DNA is TGCGCCAGCAGCCAAGTTGGCGGGGGGGAGCTGTTTTTT.

CDR3 region: CASSEDTFYGYTF. The CDR3 DNA sequence: TGCGCCAGCAGCGAGGACACATTCTATGGCTACACCTTC. The rearrangement uses TRBV5-1 and TRBJ1-2; D is perhaps TRBD1 (5 bases). The V and J ends lost 4 bases and 4 bases respectively, with 11 bases between them. The CDR3 spans 13 residues. Germline values: CDR1 SGHRS, CDR2 YFSETQ.

The chain employs TRBV7-8 and TRBJ2-6; D is possibly TRBD2 (6 bases). The CDR3 sequence is 18 residues long. Germline V lookup: CDR1 SGHVS, CDR2 FQNEAQ. Trimming left V 8 bases short and J 0 bases short, with 20 bases between. The CDR3 sequence is CASGPERRDYSGANVLTF. The CDR3 coding sequence is TGTGCCAGCGGGCCCGAGAGGAGGGATTACTCTGGGGCCAACGTCCTGACTTTC.

This sequence joins TRBV5-6 and TRBJ2-5, with 7 bases aligning to TRBD1. With 5 bases clipped from V and 1 base from J, the junction kept 5 bases outside the gene matches. CDR1 and CDR2 from the germline V gene are SGHDT and YYEEEE. The CDR3 length is 14 residues. The CDR3 region is CASSQTGTQETQYF. The CDR3 DNA follows: TGTGCCAGCAGTCAGACAGGGACCCAAGAGACCCAGTACTTC.

This clone was detected once. The chain joins TRBV25-1 to TRBJ2-5, with TRBD1 matching over 11 bases. The J call is doubtful: the DNA matches TRBJ2-7 better. Germline CDR1 is MGHDK and CDR2 is SYGVNS. CDR3 size: 15 residues. Here the CDR3 reads CASSEVGTGGYEQYF. CDR3 coding DNA: TGTGCCAGCAGTGAAGTCGGGACAGGGGGTTACGAGCAGTACTTC.

This chain uses TRBV5-1 with TRBJ1-3; D is ambiguous. V lost 3 bases to trimming and J lost 0 bases, with 10 bases between them. Per the germline V gene, CDR1 is SGHRS and CDR2 is YFSETQ. The CDR3 extends over 15 amino acids. CDR3 nucleotides: TGCGCCAGCAGCTCGAGACACAACTCTGGAAACACCATATATTTT. Its protein product is CASSSRHNSGNTIYF.

In its sample, this clone was seen a few times. The chain uses TRBV5-6 and TRBJ1-3, with 7 positions matching TRBD1. The CDR3 runs 16 residues. J was trimmed by 0 bases and V by 0 bases; bases with no gene match: 3. CDR1 SGHDT and CDR2 YYEEEE come from the germline V gene. CDR3 sequence reads: CASSLVGGLSGNTIYF. The CDR3 coding sequence is TGTGCCAGCAGCTTGGTAGGGGGCCTCTCTGGAAACACCATATATTTT.

The rearrangement uses TRBV6-1 and TRBJ2-7, with 9 bases fitting TRBD2. Losses at the gene ends were 4 bases for V and 5 bases for J; bases not matched to a gene: 15. Per the germline V gene, CDR1 is MNHNS and CDR2 is SASEGT. This CDR3 is 17 amino acids long. For the CDR3, the DNA is TGTGCCAGCAGTGCCACCCCGGGGCGGGGGGGCAGGAACGAGCAGTACTTC. This encodes CASSATPGRGGRNEQYF.

This chain connects TRBV6-1 to TRBJ1-5; 10 nucleotides agree with TRBD1. The CDR3 contains 16 residues. Germline CDR1 MNHNS, CDR2 SASEGT. After removal of 4 bases from V and 3 bases from J, the junction contained 6 bases not matched to a gene. The CDR3 DNA sequence: TGTGCCAGCAGTGCCGAGGGACAGGGGAACAATCAGCCCCAGCATTTT. It yields the protein CASSAEGQGNNQPQHF.

This chain links TRBV6-1 with TRBJ1-1, with D possibly TRBD1 on 6 matching bases. The germline CDR1 and CDR2 sequences are MNHNS and SASEGT. V lost 6 bases and J 3 bases, leaving 8 bases between the germline ends. There are 12 residues in the CDR3. CDR3 in amino acids: CASSRTDTEAFF. The CDR3 coding sequence is TGTGCCAGCAGCCGGACAGACACTGAAGCTTTCTTT.

The chain links TRBV2 to TRBJ2-1; 8 bases agree with TRBD2. V shed 10 bases and J 3 bases; nucleotides not matched to a gene: 8. Germline CDR1 and CDR2: SNHLY and FYNNEI. The CDR3 runs 14 residues. The CDR3 DNA reads as TGTGCCACTGAGCGGGAGACCAGCTACAATGAGCAGTTCTTC. Amino acids: CATERETSYNEQFF. Drawing the rest from reference TRBV2 and TRBJ2-1, the complete variable domain is EPEVTQTPSHQVTQMGQEVILRCVPISNHLYFYWYRQILGQKVEFLVSFYNNEISEKSEIFDDQFSVERPDGSNFTLKIRSTKLEDSAMYFCATERETSYNEQFFGPGTRLTVL.

This clone was seen only a few times. V usage is TRBV5-1 and J usage is TRBJ2-7; 8 nucleotides agree with TRBD2. Germline V gene data show CDR1 as SGHRS and CDR2 as YFSETQ. The CDR3 extends over 15 amino acids. Trimming cost V 2 bases and J 3 bases; bases outside gene matches: 7. The DNA for the CDR3 is TGCGCCAGCAGCTTAGGCGGGGGGCGAGTCTACGAGCAGTACTTC. Translated, it gives CASSLGGGRVYEQYF. Using reference TRBV5-1 and TRBJ2-7 for the parts outside the CDR3, the full variable domain is KAGVTQTPRYLIKTRGQQVTLSCSPISGHRSVSWYQQTPGQGLQFLFEYFSETQRNKGNFPGRFSGRQFSNSRSEMNVSTLELGDSALYLCASSLGGGRVYEQYFGPGTRLTVT.

V is TRBV15 and J is TRBJ1-2; no definite D call. In germline, CDR1 is LNHNV, CDR2 YYDKDF (reference sequence). The CDR3 loop spans 14 amino acids. The V end was cut by 0 bases, the J end by 8 bases, with 13 bases between. CDR3 DNA: TGTGCCACCAGCAGAGATCCGCGGAGTCCCGGCTACACCTTC. This translates into CATSRDPRSPGYTF.

The rearrangement links TRBV11-3 to TRBJ2-7; unclear D gene. From germline, CDR1 is SGHNT and CDR2 YENEEA. The CDR3 length is 13 residues. Trimming took off 5 bases at V and 6 bases at J, with 14 bases between the two ends. The CDR3 DNA reads as TGTGCCAGCAGCAGCGTCCGTGCGTCCGAGCAGTACTTC. It encodes CASSSVRASEQYF.